This is a list of T cell receptor beta chains from one sample in a study of spatial heterogeneity in lung cancer. TCRdb re-analysed the 5' RACE reads in MiXCR, keeping a single row per CDR3 protein. Here the sample spans about 11,000 distinct CDR3 sequences, over 4.5% being singletons. Sequenced here: lung tumor tissue, sampled at surgery. Receptor source: a male donor with early-stage non-small cell lung cancer. CDR3s include the opening cysteine and the closing phenylalanine or tryptophan. The D gene is left open where the match is weak. Expanded clones are given a class, and other clones once, few, many or no size at all.

clone size	D gene	V gene	J gene	CDR3 DNA	CDR3 protein
many	NA	TRBV5-6	TRBJ2-2	TGTGCCAGCAGCTCGGCGGGGAACACCGGGGAGCTGTTTTTT	CASSSAGNTGELFF
many	NA	TRBV6-1	TRBJ1-2	TGTGCCAGCAGTGAATGGTTGGATACGGGCGGCTACACCTTC	CASSEWLDTGGYTF
many	TRBD1	TRBV18	TRBJ1-1	TGTGCCAGCTCACTACGACAGGGGGCTTGGGACACTGAAGCTTTCTTT	CASSLRQGAWDTEAFF
NA	NA	TRBV20-1	TRBJ2-7	TGCAGTGCTAGAGCCCTTGGACTATCCGAGCAGTACTTC	CSARALGLSEQYF
many	NA	TRBV18	TRBJ1-1	TGTGCCAGCTCACCAGGCCTAGGGGGGTCGGGCACTGAAGCTTTCTTT	CASSPGLGGSGTEAFF
NA	NA	TRBV27	TRBJ1-2	TGTGCCAGCAGCAAGGACAGCTACTATGGCTACACCTTC	CASSKDSYYGYTF
many	NA	TRBV10-3	TRBJ1-5	TGTGCCATCAGTGAGTCGACGTTCAGTGACAATCAGCCCCAGCATTTT	CAISESTFSDNQPQHF
NA	NA	TRBV6-6	TRBJ2-5	TGTGCCAGCAGTTACTCACGCAGCGTGGAGACCCAGTACTTC	CASSYSRSVETQYF
many	NA	TRBV11-2	TRBJ2-1	TGTGCCAGCAGCTTAGGGACCAATGAGCAGTTCTTC	CASSLGTNEQFF
medium-sized	NA	TRBV9	TRBJ2-1	TGTGCCAGCAGGTCCTACAATGAGCAGTTCTTC	CASRSYNEQFF
many	NA	TRBV5-4	TRBJ2-2	TGTGCCAGCAGTCCGGGGTCCGGGGAGCTGTTTTTT	CASSPGSGELFF
many	NA	TRBV12-3/TRBV12-4	TRBJ1-1	TGTGCCAGCAGTCGTCAACAGGGGAACACTGAAGCTTTCTTT	CASSRQQGNTEAFF
medium-sized	TRBD1	TRBV29-1	TRBJ1-1	TGCAGCACCAGGACAGGGGGCATCACTGAAGCTTTCTTT	CSTRTGGITEAFF
many	NA	TRBV18	TRBJ2-7	TGTGCCAGCTCACCATGGTGGGGATACGCCTACGAGCAGTACTTC	CASSPWWGYAYEQYF
many	TRBD1	TRBV6-5	TRBJ1-1	TGTGCCAGCAGGAGACAGGGGGACGCTTTCTTT	CASRRQGDAFF
many	NA	TRBV6-1	TRBJ2-3	TGTGCCAGCAAAAGGGGCTTTAGTGGAGGTCCTAGCACAGATACGCAGTATTTT	CASKRGFSGGPSTDTQYF
NA	TRBD2	TRBV15	TRBJ2-5	TGTGCCACCACCCTAGCGGGAACGGAGACCCAGTACTTC	CATTLAGTETQYF
medium-sized	NA	TRBV7-9	TRBJ2-2	TGTGCCAGCAGCTTCGGCGGGGAGCTGTTTTTT	CASSFGGELFF
many	NA	TRBV20-1	TRBJ2-7	TGCAGTGCTAGAGCAGATTACAGGAGCTCCTACGAGCAGTACTTC	CSARADYRSSYEQYF
many	NA	TRBV4-1	TRBJ2-7	TGCGCCAGCAGCCAAGAGGTCACCCTTTACGAGCAGTACTTC	CASSQEVTLYEQYF
many	NA	TRBV5-4	TRBJ1-1	TGTGCCAGCAGAACTCACGGACAGATATACACTGAAGCTTTCTTT	CASRTHGQIYTEAFF
medium-sized	NA	TRBV25-1	TRBJ1-6	TGTGCCAGCAGTGAATATAGAGGTTCACCCCTCCACTTT	CASSEYRGSPLHF
few	TRBD1	TRBV2	TRBJ1-4	TGTGCCACCGGGGAAGACAGGGAGAGGGAAAAACTGTTTTTT	CATGEDREREKLFF
medium-sized	NA	TRBV11-2	TRBJ1-1	TGTGCCAGCAGCTTAGATGGACGTCTGAACACTGAAGCTTTCTTT	CASSLDGRLNTEAFF
NA	NA	TRBV12-3/TRBV12-4	TRBJ2-7	TGTGCCAGCAGTTTAGCGCAGGGGGGCACCTACGAGCAGTACTTC	CASSLAQGGTYEQYF
many	NA	TRBV29-1	TRBJ2-5	TGCAGCGTAAAGGCGGGGGCGCGGGAGACCCAGTACTTC	CSVKAGARETQYF
many	TRBD2	TRBV24-1	TRBJ2-2	TGTGCCACCAGCGCGGGGGGCCTGAGCACCGGGGAGCTGTTTTTT	CATSAGGLSTGELFF
many	NA	TRBV5-1	TRBJ1-1	TGCGCCAGCAGCTTGGCCGGCCCGAGGACGGGGTCCAGAAAAAACACTGAAGCTTTCTTT	CASSLAGPRTGSRKNTEAFF
few	TRBD1	TRBV28	TRBJ2-7	TGTGCCAGCAGTCCCGGGACAGGGGGCACTTACGAGCAGTACTTC	CASSPGTGGTYEQYF
many	TRBD1	TRBV28	TRBJ1-5	TGTGCCAGCAGTACAGGGGGCAGCGGCAATCAGCCCCAGCATTTT	CASSTGGSGNQPQHF
many	TRBD2	TRBV5-1	TRBJ2-1	TGCGCCAGCAGCTTTAGCGGGAGCTACAATGAGCAGTTCTTC	CASSFSGSYNEQFF
many	NA	TRBV28	TRBJ1-3	TGTGCCAGCAGTCCACCCTGGAGGGGGATGGGTTCCTCTGGAAACACCATATATTTT	CASSPPWRGMGSSGNTIYF
many	NA	TRBV18	TRBJ2-2	TGTGCCAGCTCACCTACCACCAGTTCGTCGGGTTCCGGGGAGCTGTTTTTT	CASSPTTSSSGSGELFF
medium-sized	TRBD1	TRBV4-2	TRBJ1-5	TGTGCCAGCAGCCAAGTTGTACAGGGGGGCAATCAGCCCCAGCATTTT	CASSQVVQGGNQPQHF
many	NA	TRBV5-1	TRBJ2-7	TGCGCCAGCAGCCAGGGACATCTTGACGAGCAGTACTTC	CASSQGHLDEQYF
medium-sized	NA	TRBV3-1	TRBJ2-7	TGTGCCAGCAGTTTTGGAGTCTACGAGCAGTACTTC	CASSFGVYEQYF
many	NA	TRBV4-3	TRBJ1-2	TGCGCCAGCAGCCAAGATCGGGGCAAGGGCTATGGCTACACCTTC	CASSQDRGKGYGYTF
many	TRBD2	TRBV24-1	TRBJ2-1	TGTGCCACCGCCCCCGAGACTAGCTTGAGCAATGAGCAGTTCTTC	CATAPETSLSNEQFF
once	NA	TRBV7-3	TRBJ2-3	TGTGCCAGCAGCCCGACGGGCCTTAGCACAGATACGCAGTATTTT	CASSPTGLSTDTQYF
many	TRBD1	TRBV20-1	TRBJ2-3	TGCAGTGCTGCAGGGGGAGTGATGCGTGCCACAGATACGCAGTATTTT	CSAAGGVMRATDTQYF
NA	NA	TRBV14	TRBJ1-2	TGTGCCAGCAGCCAGCAGGGTGATTATGGCTACACCTTC	CASSQQGDYGYTF
NA	NA	TRBV7-2	TRBJ2-2	TGTGCCAGCAGCTCCGGAGCTCTCACCGGGGAGCTGTTTTTT	CASSSGALTGELFF
NA	NA	TRBV21-1	TRBJ1-1	TGTGCCAGCAGCAACCGACAGGGGGTGGCTTTCTTT	CASSNRQGVAFF
many	NA	TRBV20-1	TRBJ1-5	TGCAGTGCTGGATTGGGATTCAATCAGCCCCAGCATTTT	CSAGLGFNQPQHF
many	NA	TRBV6-1	TRBJ2-1	TGTGCCAGCAGGGGTCTAGTGGGGCAGTTCTTC	CASRGLVGQFF
many	TRBD1	TRBV2	TRBJ1-1	TGTGCCAGCCCAATTGGACAGGGAGTCATGAACACTGAAGCTTTCTTT	CASPIGQGVMNTEAFF
many	TRBD2	TRBV29-1	TRBJ2-1	TGCAGCTTAGGGACTAGCGGGGGCCATGAGCAGTTCTTC	CSLGTSGGHEQFF
few	TRBD1	TRBV20-1	TRBJ2-7	TGCAGTGCTACCCGAGCCGACAGGGGAAGCTCCTACGAGCAGTACTTC	CSATRADRGSSYEQYF
medium-sized	NA	TRBV20-1	TRBJ1-2	TGCAGTGCTAGAAGACACGACTATGGCTACACCTTC	CSARRHDYGYTF
many	TRBD2	TRBV10-3	TRBJ2-1	TGTGCCAGCGGCGGAGGCGGGAGTCGCGGAAATGAGCAGTTCTTC	CASGGGGSRGNEQFF
many	NA	TRBV12-3/TRBV12-4	TRBJ2-2	TGTGCCAGCAGTTTTAGTCAAACTAACACCGGGGAGCTGTTTTTT	CASSFSQTNTGELFF
medium-sized	NA	TRBV19	TRBJ2-3	TGTGCCAGTAGTCGGGCGGACAGCACAGATACGCAGTATTTT	CASSRADSTDTQYF
many	NA	TRBV6-6	TRBJ1-1	TGTGCCAGCAGTGCCCGCGGGGGCACTGAAGCTTTCTTT	CASSARGGTEAFF